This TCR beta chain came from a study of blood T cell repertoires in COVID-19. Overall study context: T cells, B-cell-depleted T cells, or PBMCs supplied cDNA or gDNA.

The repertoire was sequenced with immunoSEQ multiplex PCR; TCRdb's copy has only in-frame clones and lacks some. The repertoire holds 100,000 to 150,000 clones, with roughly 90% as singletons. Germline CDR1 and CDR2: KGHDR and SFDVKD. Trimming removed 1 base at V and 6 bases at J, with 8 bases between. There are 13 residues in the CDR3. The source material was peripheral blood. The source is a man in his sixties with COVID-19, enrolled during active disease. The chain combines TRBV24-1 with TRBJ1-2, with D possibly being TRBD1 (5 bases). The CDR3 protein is CATSDFGGDGYTF. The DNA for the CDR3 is TGTGCCACCAGTGATTTTGGGGGGGATGGCTACACCTTC.